This T cell receptor beta chain stems from a study of cytomegalovirus exposure and HLA in healthy donors. CDR3 length: 15 amino acids. The V and J ends lost 3 bases and 2 bases, in that order; junction bases with no gene match: 4. The germline V gene encodes CDR1 MNHEY and CDR2 SMNVEV (reference sequence). The PCR used 60 Vbeta and 13 Jbeta primers. Data came from immunoSEQ multiplex PCR; TCRdb stores just in-frame clones and leaves some out. The sample holds over 90,000 clones, roughly four fifths seen once. The TCR sequence derives from a man aged 35-49 years in good health and CMV-seropositive. This chain links TRBV27 with TRBJ2-7; TRBD2 matches 10 bases. The sequenced sample was PBMCs. In DNA form, the CDR3 reads TGTGCCAGCAGTTTGGGGAGCGGGAGGGCCTACGAGCAGTACTTC. This gives the protein CASSLGSGRAYEQYF.